These 6 T cell receptor beta chains were all obtained from the same sample, sequenced in a study of Ad26.COV2.S vaccination and SARS-CoV-2 variants. Profiled with immunoSEQ multiplex PCR; TCRdb holds only in-frame clones, not every one. The table records roughly 350,000 clones, approximately 86% of them present only once. As for treatment: about 20 received Ad26.COV2.S at low or high dose, single or two shots; 5 received placebo; per-sample allocation not given. Day 63 after the first injection of vaccine or placebo was the sampling time. The sequencing here drew on peripheral blood, taken in a trial of Ad26.COV2.S vaccine versus placebo. All receptors come from a person aged 18-60 years who received the Ad26.COV2.S COVID-19 vaccine or a placebo.

The V gene is TRBV5-1, the J gene TRBJ1-6, with TRBD1 matching 7 bases. In germline, CDR1 is SGHRS, CDR2 YFSETQ. The CDR3 sequence is 16 residues long. After removal of 4 bases from V and 9 bases from J, the junction contained 13 bases not matched to a gene. CDR3 loop: CASSDDREGRFSPLHF. CDR3 DNA sequence: TGCGCCAGCAGCGATGACAGGGAAGGTAGATTTTCACCCCTCCACTTT.

CDR3 region: CASSIGIVNQPQHF. The CDR3 DNA follows: TGTGCCAGCAGTATAGGTATAGTGAATCAGCCCCAGCATTTT. The chain joins TRBV6-2 or TRBV6-3 to TRBJ1-5; D not resolved. The germline V and J ends were trimmed by 5 bases and 4 bases, with 12 bases remaining between them. The germline gives CDR1 MNHEY, CDR2 SVGEGT. This CDR3 spans 14 amino acids.

This clone has just one count. The chain couples TRBV4-2 to TRBJ1-2; the match to TRBD1 covers 10 bases. The germline V gene has CDR1 LGHNA and CDR2 YNFKEQ. With 1 base clipped from V and 6 bases from J, the junction kept 5 bases outside the gene matches. This CDR3 region has 15 residues. The DNA for the CDR3 is TGTGCCAGCAGCCAAGGGGACAGGGGATGGAATGGCTACACCTTC. Encoded protein: CASSQGDRGWNGYTF.

The chain has TRBV7-9 and TRBJ1-2; 8 positions match TRBD1. From germline, CDR1 is SEHNR and CDR2 FQNEAQ (reference sequence). There are 11 residues in the CDR3. V was pared by 4 bases and J by 12 bases, with 4 bases of the junction left unmatched. The DNA of the CDR3 is TGTGCCAGCAGCTCAGGACAGGGCCACACCTTC. Residues: CASSSGQGHTF.

This clone was counted only a few times. V gene TRBV4-1 combines with J gene TRBJ1-5, with TRBD1 as a possible D gene (6 bases). Germline CDR1 reads MGHRA; CDR2 reads YSYEKL. The CDR3 is 18 amino acids. V lost 1 base to trimming and J lost 2 bases, with 18 bases between them. The CDR3 sequence: CASSQGIFRDIRNQPQHF. The CDR3, as DNA: TGCGCCAGCAGCCAAGGAATTTTCAGGGACATCCGCAATCAGCCCCAGCATTTT.

The chain carries TRBV6-5 and TRBJ2-4; 7 nucleotides agree with TRBD2. The CDR3 loop spans 16 amino acids. CDR1 and CDR2 (germline): MNHEY, SVGAGI. V was pared by 4 bases and J by 1 base, with 7 bases of the junction left unmatched. The CDR3 reads CASSSRQRDAKNIQYF. The CDR3 DNA is TGTGCCAGCAGTTCCAGACAGCGGGACGCCAAAAACATTCAGTACTTC.